This is a list of T cell receptor beta chains from one sample in a study of metastatic and nonmetastatic thyroid tumors. TCRdb re-analyzed the PCR reads through MiXCR. The table includes 53,000 or so clones, approximately 22% detected once. Sequencing was carried out using blood. The receptors stem from a female donor with papillary thyroid cancer or a benign thyroid nodule (not recorded which). Some clones in this sample may be carry-over from other donors' samples. Both conserved end residues are part of each CDR3. The order of the fields is CDR3 protein, V gene, J gene.

cdr3_aa: CASRGDSNQPQHF
v_call: TRBV12-3/TRBV12-4
j_call: TRBJ1-5

cdr3_aa: CATRQGNEAFF
v_call: TRBV24-1
j_call: TRBJ1-1

cdr3_aa: CASSRTGEEYEQYF
v_call: TRBV4-1
j_call: TRBJ2-7

cdr3_aa: CTSLPPALYGYTF
v_call: TRBV20-1
j_call: TRBJ1-2

cdr3_aa: CASSQNPAGTGHAPPHF
v_call: TRBV4-1
j_call: TRBJ1-6

cdr3_aa: CASSTPGQPHYGYTF
v_call: TRBV6-2/TRBV6-3
j_call: TRBJ1-2

cdr3_aa: CAWGEKRGSGNTIYF
v_call: TRBV30
j_call: TRBJ1-3

cdr3_aa: CALRQPSGNTIYF
v_call: TRBV10-3
j_call: TRBJ1-3

cdr3_aa: CASSANSYEQYF
v_call: TRBV9
j_call: TRBJ2-7

cdr3_aa: CASSERAGRFSYEQYF
v_call: TRBV10-2
j_call: TRBJ2-7

cdr3_aa: CASSELGGSGSWYEQFF
v_call: TRBV6-1
j_call: TRBJ2-1

cdr3_aa: CASGLGTTEAFF
v_call: TRBV12-3/TRBV12-4
j_call: TRBJ1-1

cdr3_aa: CASCPTGTYGYTF
v_call: TRBV28
j_call: TRBJ1-2

cdr3_aa: CASRLALSYEQYF
v_call: TRBV28
j_call: TRBJ2-7

cdr3_aa: CASSFGTQLVQETQYF
v_call: TRBV11-2
j_call: TRBJ2-5

cdr3_aa: CASSLTWGSEQYF
v_call: TRBV28
j_call: TRBJ2-7

cdr3_aa: CASSVELSGRTSGNTIYF
v_call: TRBV9
j_call: TRBJ1-3

cdr3_aa: CSAAPGGGNVAIMNTEAFF
v_call: TRBV20-1
j_call: TRBJ1-1

cdr3_aa: CASSPGTHPRNEQFF
v_call: TRBV6-1
j_call: TRBJ2-1

cdr3_aa: CSAPSPGSAWYVDEQYF
v_call: TRBV20-1
j_call: TRBJ2-7

cdr3_aa: CASSLNNGYTF
v_call: TRBV5-1
j_call: TRBJ1-2

cdr3_aa: CASREVVTSWPSSTDTQYF
v_call: TRBV10-1
j_call: TRBJ2-3

cdr3_aa: CASSPRQTNNNEQFF
v_call: TRBV18
j_call: TRBJ2-1

cdr3_aa: CAISESRAGNTEAFF
v_call: TRBV10-3
j_call: TRBJ1-1

cdr3_aa: CASSLVQGVVPNTEAFF
v_call: TRBV12-3/TRBV12-4
j_call: TRBJ1-1

cdr3_aa: CASSLLRKSTDTQYF
v_call: TRBV2
j_call: TRBJ2-3

cdr3_aa: CASSAQPRGTGNTIYF
v_call: TRBV11-1
j_call: TRBJ1-3

cdr3_aa: CATSDRTGGNIQYF
v_call: TRBV24-1
j_call: TRBJ2-4

cdr3_aa: CASSQTGTGRNEQYF
v_call: TRBV5-1
j_call: TRBJ2-7

cdr3_aa: CASTTGTGGVLGGYTF
v_call: TRBV28
j_call: TRBJ1-2

cdr3_aa: CASILEGGTGELFF
v_call: TRBV7-2
j_call: TRBJ2-2

cdr3_aa: CASSFGTGYGYTF
v_call: TRBV7-3
j_call: TRBJ1-2

cdr3_aa: CASSIGTIGAEQFF
v_call: TRBV7-8
j_call: TRBJ2-1

cdr3_aa: CATSDPSGGGEQYF
v_call: TRBV24-1
j_call: TRBJ2-7

cdr3_aa: CASSSGKEKLFF
v_call: TRBV28
j_call: TRBJ1-4

cdr3_aa: CASSREGGTEAFF
v_call: TRBV2
j_call: TRBJ1-1

cdr3_aa: CASSPDRMTQYF
v_call: TRBV7-2
j_call: TRBJ2-3

cdr3_aa: CATSRLAGETQYF
v_call: TRBV15
j_call: TRBJ2-5